The entry below gives a single T cell receptor beta chain sequence along with its context. Its specificity is unknown. This specimen comes from a study of T cell repertoires in cytomegalovirus infection. Study-level background: Both a matching HLA type and CMV infection were indicated by public TCR beta signatures.

V was clipped by 0 bases and J by 0 bases; unmatched bases: 7. Germline CDR1 is LNHNV and CDR2 is YYDKDF (reference sequence). This CDR3 spans 20 amino acids. Using its own MiXCR run on the reads, TCRdb lists one record per CDR3 protein. The top ten clones hold roughly 12% of a sample with about 920,000 distinct CDR3 sequences, approximately 33% of them seen once. The sequencing used cultured CD8+ T cells from PBMCs, collected from culture after CMV antigen stimulation. This chain uses TRBV15 with TRBJ2-6, with 11 bases matching TRBD1. This TCR was recovered from a human donor in good health (CMV status not recorded). Some clones in this sample may be carry-over from other donors' samples. For the CDR3, the DNA is TGTGCCACCAGCAGAGATCTCCTGGGACAGGGGGTCTCTGGGGCCAACGTCCTGACTTTC. The encoded protein is CATSRDLLGQGVSGANVLTF.